A selection of T cell receptor beta chains follows, all from one sample in a study of blood T cell repertoires in COVID-19. Assay used: immunoSEQ multiplex PCR; TCRdb lists only in-frame clones, some missing. Here the sample spans around 450,000 clones, around 89% being singletons. Sequenced material: peripheral blood. These receptors were collected from a woman aged 25 to 39 with acute or convalescent COVID-19. Both conserved end residues are part of each CDR3. A D gene is named only where the DNA matches it firmly. Clone size appears in some rows only: once, few, many, or a class for an expanded clone.

v_gene,d_gene,abundance,j_gene,CDR3nt,CDR3aa
TRBV25-1,TRBD1,-,TRBJ2-2,TGTGCCAGCACTGGACAGGGGCGATGGACCGGGGAGCTGTTTTTT,CASTGQGRWTGELFF
TRBV24-1,-,few,TRBJ1-5,TGTGCCACCAGTGAGGGAGGTTCTCTCCACTATCAGCCCCAGCATTTT,CATSEGGSLHYQPQHF
TRBV6-4,-,-,TRBJ1-5,TGTGCCAGCTTGATAGACGGGAACACTCAGCCCCAGCATTTT,CASLIDGNTQPQHF
TRBV6-5,TRBD1,-,TRBJ1-4,TGTGCCAGCAGTCCAGGGGGCACTAATGAAAAACTGTTTTTT,CASSPGGTNEKLFF
TRBV3-1/TRBV3-2,TRBD1,-,TRBJ1-1,TGTGCCAGCAGCCTGAATCCCGGGACAGGGCTCACTGAAGCTTTCTTT,CASSLNPGTGLTEAFF
TRBV7-9,TRBD1,-,TRBJ1-6,TGTGCCAGCAGGCCCCAGGGGGCTATCGATTCACCCCTCCACTTT,CASRPQGAIDSPLHF
TRBV7-8,-,-,TRBJ1-3,TGTGCCAGCAGCCCACCACCGTGGAGCTCTGGAAACACCATATATTTT,CASSPPPWSSGNTIYF
TRBV5-1,TRBD1,-,TRBJ1-1,TGCGCCAGCAGCCTGCCGGGACAGGGGACTGAAGCTTTCTTT,CASSLPGQGTEAFF
TRBV6-5,-,-,TRBJ2-1,TGTGCCAGCAGTCTAAATAGCGGAGCCTACAATGAGCAGTTCTTC,CASSLNSGAYNEQFF
TRBV2,TRBD2,-,TRBJ2-1,TGTGCCAGCAGTGAAGCTGGTCTAGCGGGGGGAGGGTTCTTC,CASSEAGLAGGGFF
TRBV7-8,-,once,TRBJ2-5,TGTGCCAGCAGCTCTATCAGACCTAGAAAGACCCAGTACTTC,CASSSIRPRKTQYF
TRBV24-1,TRBD1,-,TRBJ2-1,TGTGCCACCAGTGAACATACAGGGGTCTCCTACAATGAGCAGTTCTTC,CATSEHTGVSYNEQFF
TRBV9,-,once,TRBJ1-1,TGTGCCAGCAGCGTAGGGGGAGTTTTTAACTCTGAAGCTTTCTTT,CASSVGGVFNSEAFF
TRBV19,-,-,TRBJ1-5,TGTGCCAGTAGTATAGATCTGCAGGGGCTCAATCAGCCCCAGCATTTT,CASSIDLQGLNQPQHF
TRBV27,-,-,TRBJ2-7,TGTGCCAGCAGTTGGGGCAGCCGCCCCTACGAGCAGTACTTC,CASSWGSRPYEQYF
TRBV5-1,TRBD2,-,TRBJ2-5,TGCGCCAGCAGCTTGGGACTAGCTGCGGAGACCCAGTACTTC,CASSLGLAAETQYF
TRBV3-1/TRBV3-2,-,-,TRBJ2-2,TGTGCCAGCAGCCCTTTATGGACTGTACAAACCGGGGAGCTGTTTTTT,CASSPLWTVQTGELFF
TRBV11-3,-,-,TRBJ2-7,TGTGCCAGCAGCTTAGACCCACTTTTCTACGAGCAGTACTTC,CASSLDPLFYEQYF
TRBV3-1/TRBV3-2,TRBD1,few,TRBJ1-6,TGTGCCAGCAGCCTAACGGGACAGGGGAGGTCACCCCTCCACTTT,CASSLTGQGRSPLHF
TRBV7-6,-,-,TRBJ2-1,TGTGCCAGCAGCTTCCAACAGGGTACATACAATGAGCAGTTCTTC,CASSFQQGTYNEQFF
TRBV5-5,TRBD2,-,TRBJ2-1,TGTGCCAGCAGCTTGGCGGGTAGCGGGGTTTACAATGAGCAGTTCTTC,CASSLAGSGVYNEQFF
TRBV3-1/TRBV3-2,TRBD2,-,TRBJ2-1,TGTGCCAGCAGCCCGCGACTAGCGGGGGGCCCCACCTACAATGAGCAGTTCTTC,CASSPRLAGGPTYNEQFF
TRBV6-5,-,-,TRBJ1-2,TGTGCCAGCAGTTCCACAGGTTCCTATGGCTACACCTTC,CASSSTGSYGYTF
TRBV5-5,TRBD1,-,TRBJ2-7,TGTGCCAGCAGCCACAAGACAGGGGGCTACGAGCAGTACTTC,CASSHKTGGYEQYF
TRBV2,TRBD2,once,TRBJ2-5,TGTGCCAGCAGTGTTCGAGGGAGCGGGGGGGCTCCCCAAGAGACCCAGTACTTC,CASSVRGSGGAPQETQYF
TRBV27,TRBD2,once,TRBJ2-1,TGTGCCAGCAGTCCGACTAGCGGGGGGGCCGATGAGCAGTTCTTC,CASSPTSGGADEQFF
TRBV11-2,TRBD1,-,TRBJ2-5,TGTGCCAGCAGGTGGGGCACAGGGGGACCGGGGACCCAGTACTTC,CASRWGTGGPGTQYF
TRBV4-1,TRBD2,-,TRBJ2-5,TGCGCCAGCAGCCGGACCGGGGGAGGAGGGACTAGTGGAGAGACCCAGTACTTC,CASSRTGGGGTSGETQYF
TRBV19,TRBD1,-,TRBJ1-5,TGTGCCAGTTTCCAATCAGGGGGAGGAAGCAATCAGCCCCAGCATTTT,CASFQSGGGSNQPQHF
TRBV6-5,-,-,TRBJ2-3,TGTGCCAGCAGCTTAACTAGGGGGGGGGATACGCAGTATTTT,CASSLTRGGDTQYF
TRBV6-5,-,-,TRBJ2-1,TGTGCCAGCAGTCTGGAGCCGAGCTCCTACAATGAGCAGTTCTTC,CASSLEPSSYNEQFF
TRBV11-2,TRBD1,-,TRBJ2-5,TGTGCCAGCAGCTCGCCGACAGGGGCACAAGAGACCCAGTACTTC,CASSSPTGAQETQYF
TRBV6-1,TRBD1,once,TRBJ2-2,TGTGCCAGCTTCGACAGGGGGCGCACCGGGGAGCTGTTTTTT,CASFDRGRTGELFF
TRBV27,-,-,TRBJ2-7,TGTGCCAGCGGCACGACAGTAACCTACGAGCAGTACTTC,CASGTTVTYEQYF
TRBV27,TRBD2,-,TRBJ2-3,TGTGCCAGCAGTCCTTCGGCGGGGGGGCTGGTCACAGATACGCAGTATTTT,CASSPSAGGLVTDTQYF
TRBV18,-,-,TRBJ1-2,TGTGCCAGCTCACAAGACAGATATGGCTACACCTTC,CASSQDRYGYTF
TRBV7-6,TRBD2,-,TRBJ2-7,TGTGCCAGCAGCGCAGGATCTAGCGGGGGGGCCGCGTACGAGCAGTACTTC,CASSAGSSGGAAYEQYF
TRBV6-5,-,-,TRBJ2-7,TGTGCCAACTTCTCCCCGGGACAAGGCTACGAGCAGTACTTC,CANFSPGQGYEQYF
TRBV7-9,-,few,TRBJ2-7,TGTGCCAGCAGCTTTAGCGTTTCTTCCTCCACGGTGCAGTACTTC,CASSFSVSSSTVQYF
TRBV19,-,-,TRBJ2-7,TGTGCCAGTAGTATAAGGGGCTACGAGCAGTACTTC,CASSIRGYEQYF
TRBV27,TRBD2,-,TRBJ2-1,TGTGCCAGCAGTTTCCGTACTAGCGGGGGGTCCTACAATGAGCAGTTCTTC,CASSFRTSGGSYNEQFF
TRBV7-9,-,-,TRBJ2-1,TGTGCCAGCAGCGACAGGCGTACCTACAATGAGCAGTTCTTC,CASSDRRTYNEQFF
TRBV5-4,-,-,TRBJ1-4,TGTGCCAGTGGAAGCCAGGCCCTGGGGGGAACATTTGCAACTAATGAAAAACTGTTTTTT,CASGSQALGGTFATNEKLFF
TRBV28,-,once,TRBJ2-1,TGTGCCAGCGCGGGACAGTGGGGGACCAATGAGCAGTTCTTC,CASAGQWGTNEQFF
TRBV27,TRBD1,-,TRBJ1-1,TGTGCCAGCAGTACACGGGGACAGTACACTGAAGCTTTCTTT,CASSTRGQYTEAFF
TRBV6-2/TRBV6-3,TRBD1,-,TRBJ2-5,TGTGCCAGCAGTTACCAGGGGGAAACAGAGACCCAGTACTTC,CASSYQGETETQYF
TRBV6-5,-,few,TRBJ1-1,TGTGCCAGCAGTTACTATGGCGGGGGATCTGAAGCTTTCTTT,CASSYYGGGSEAFF
TRBV7-6,TRBD2,-,TRBJ2-3,TGTGCCAGCAGCCCCGTAGGTAGCGGGGGGGCTGGGGATACGCAGTATTTT,CASSPVGSGGAGDTQYF